These 10 T cell receptor beta chains originate from one sample sequenced in a study of cytomegalovirus exposure and HLA in healthy donors. The study ran its PCR with 60 Vbeta and 13 Jbeta primers. Some clones are missing from TCRdb's copy, which holds only in-frame ones; the method was immunoSEQ multiplex PCR. The table shows tens of thousands of clones, with about three quarters occurring only once. The sample taken for sequencing was PBMCs. These receptors originate from a male donor in good health and CMV-seronegative.

The chain employs TRBV10-3 and TRBJ1-4; 9 bases match TRBD1. V gave up 6 bases and J gave up 6 bases; unmatched junction bases: 8. Germline CDR1 is ENHRY and CDR2 is SYGVKD. CDR3 size: 15 residues. The DNA of the CDR3 is TGTGCCATCAGCGCCGAGGGACAGGGAGATGAAAAACTGTTTTTT. Amino acids: CAISAEGQGDEKLFF.

This chain links TRBV2 with TRBJ1-5; the D is unclear. The CDR3 has 14 amino acids. The V gene's germline CDR1 is SNHLY and CDR2 FYNNEI. Between the trimmed V and J ends, which lost 7 bases and 4 bases, there was a span of 14 bases. CDR3 sequence: CASKRFAGNQPQHF. CDR3 in DNA: TGTGCCAGCAAACGGTTCGCAGGTAATCAGCCCCAGCATTTT.

CDR3 nucleotide sequence: TGCGCCAGCCACAGTGGGGGTTGGACTAGCGGGAGGGCCATACCCTACAATGAGCAGTTCTTC. It yields the protein CASHSGGWTSGRAIPYNEQFF. The chain recombines TRBV5-1 with TRBJ2-1; the match to TRBD2 covers 15 bases. Germline V lookup: CDR1 SGHRS, CDR2 YFSETQ. This CDR3 region has 21 residues. V was pared by 7 bases and J by 2 bases, with 19 bases of the junction left unmatched.

This clone was detected once. The chain links TRBV7-2 to TRBJ2-1, with 10 bases identical to TRBD1. The CDR3 is 15 amino acids. Germline CDR1 and CDR2: SGHTA and FQGNSA. The trim removed 3 bases at V and 6 bases at J, leaving 5 bases unmatched. In DNA form, the CDR3 reads TGTGCCAGCAGCTTGGTTCGGGACAGGGGCAATGAGCAGTTCTTC. Translating it yields CASSLVRDRGNEQFF.

V is TRBV5-6 and J is TRBJ1-1; no clear D. Germline V gene sequence: CDR1 SGHDT, CDR2 YYEEEE. The V end lost 7 bases, the J end lost 1 base, and 14 bases lay between the germline ends. The CDR3 contains 14 residues. The CDR3 here is CASGAIQANTEAFF. CDR3 nucleotides: TGTGCCAGCGGCGCAATCCAGGCGAACACTGAAGCTTTCTTT.

This clone has a single count. Mismatch with germline at one junction end may stem from a read error. V usage is TRBV6-5 and J usage is TRBJ2-5, with TRBD2 as a possible D gene (5 bases). CDR1 and CDR2 (germline): MNHEY, SVGAGI. The CDR3 loop spans 13 amino acids. The DNA of the CDR3 is TGTGCCAGCAGGAGGGCGCGGACGGAGACCCGGTACTTC. It specifies CASRRARTETRYF.

This chain joins TRBV9 and TRBJ2-3; 11 bases line up with TRBD2. CDR3 size: 14 residues. J lost 9 bases, V lost 0 bases, and 3 bases had no gene match. Germline V gives CDR1 SGDLS, CDR2 YYNGEE. The CDR3 DNA reads TGTGCCAGCAGCGTAGAATCTAGCGGGAGGACGCAGTATTTT. It encodes CASSVESSGRTQYF.

The chain has TRBV6-1 and TRBJ2-1; 13 bases align to TRBD2. Germline-derived CDR1 and CDR2 are MNHNS and SASEGT. V lost 1 base to trimming and J lost 8 bases; unmatched junction nucleotides: 5. This CDR3 region has 16 residues. CDR3 sequence reads: CASSEGLAGGRYEQFF. The CDR3 bases are TGTGCCAGCAGTGAAGGACTAGCGGGGGGCAGGTATGAGCAGTTCTTC.

As concerns this clone: Other nucleotide sequences in the sample specify the same CDR3. The gene calls are TRBV29-1 and TRBJ2-5, with a tentative D call TRBD1 (6 bases). This CDR3 contains 13 residues. The germline CDR1 and CDR2 sequences are SQVTM and ANQGSEA. Trimming cost V 0 bases and J 7 bases, with 12 bases left between them. The DNA of the CDR3 is TGCAGCGTTGAAGAAGGGGGATCCGGGACCCAGTACTTC. This sequence encodes CSVEEGGSGTQYF.

This clone came up a few times. The chain couples TRBV2 to TRBJ1-2; 10 bases are shared with TRBD1. Trimming at V came to 4 bases and at J to 5 bases, leaving 4 bases not matched to a gene. Germline V gene data show CDR1 as SNHLY and CDR2 as FYNNEI. The CDR3 runs to 14 residues. The CDR3 bases are TGTGCCAGCAGTGCTAGACAGGGGGCTTATGGCTACACCTTC. Its protein is CASSARQGAYGYTF.